Following are 16 T cell receptor beta chains from one sample sequenced in a study of chemoradiotherapy in HPV16-positive cancers (dated by TCRdb to the early 2020s). The library came from the immunoSEQ multiplex PCR assay. TCRdb stores this immuneACCESS table with in-frame sequences only. Part of the clones is absent; in the studies checked, under half of the shortfall reflects unresolved V genes, and no reason is known for the rest. The sample has tens of thousands of clones on record, roughly 89% of them singletons. Of the sample, 17% falls within the top ten clones. This material consisted of blood, taken from a patient who underwent chemoradiotherapy. The receptors originated from a human donor with HPV-associated anogenital cancer.

The rearrangement joins TRBV19 to TRBJ2-7, with 7 bases lining up with TRBD1. J gave up 3 bases and V 1 base, and 3 bases lay outside the gene matches. This CDR3 spans 14 amino acids. CDR1 LNHDA and CDR2 SQIVND come from the germline V gene (reference sequence). CDR3 coding DNA: TGTGCCAGTAGTATAGGGGACAGTGTCTACGAGCAGTACTTC. This translates into CASSIGDSVYEQYF.

V and J are TRBV28 and TRBJ1-5; TRBD1 matches at 7 bases. This CDR3 is built from 12 residues. The V and J ends lost 8 bases and 5 bases, in that order; junction bases with no gene match: 3. Germline values: CDR1 MDHEN, CDR2 SYDVKM. DNA of the CDR3: TGTGCCAGCGAGCAGGGGGATCAGCCCCAGCATTTT. Translation: CASEQGDQPQHF.

The chain links TRBV5-5 to TRBJ2-1, with D tentatively TRBD1 (5 bases). Germline CDR1 SGHKS, CDR2 YYEKEE (reference sequence). The V end was cut by 2 bases, the J end by 11 bases, with 14 bases between. The CDR3 runs to 13 residues. The DNA of the CDR3 is TGTGCCAGCAGCTTAGGACATACAATGAAGCAGTTCTTC. Translated, it gives CASSLGHTMKQFF.

This sequence joins TRBV5-5 and TRBJ1-2; TRBD1 matches at 9 bases. The V gene's germline CDR1 is SGHKS and CDR2 YYEKEE (reference sequence). The CDR3 runs to 13 residues. The V and J ends lost 6 bases and 2 bases, in that order; junction bases with no gene match: 2. CDR3 region: CASNRGPNYGYTF. As DNA, the CDR3 is TGTGCCAGCAACAGGGGGCCCAACTATGGCTACACCTTC.

This clone has just a few counts. The chain joins TRBV5-1 to TRBJ1-2, with 9 bases identical to TRBD1. The CDR3 sequence is 17 residues long. CDR1 is SGHRS and CDR2 is YFSETQ in the germline V gene. Unmatched junction bases numbered 7, after V lost 0 bases and J lost 1 base. CDR3 in DNA: TGCGCCAGCAGCTTGGGGACAGGGGTGAGGGATAACTATGGCTACACCTTC. It translates to CASSLGTGVRDNYGYTF.

The chain recombines TRBV15 with TRBJ1-3; no clear D. The length of the CDR3 is 14 residues. Germline CDR1 is LNHNV and CDR2 is YYDKDF (reference sequence). Trimming left V 5 bases short and J 2 bases short, with 10 bases between. CDR3 residues: CATSAQFPGNTIYF. CDR3 DNA sequence: TGTGCCACCAGCGCGCAGTTCCCTGGAAACACCATATATTTT.

The chain employs TRBV19 and TRBJ2-5, with 10 bases that match TRBD2. The length of the CDR3 is 16 residues. The germline gives CDR1 LNHDA, CDR2 SQIVND (reference sequence). V was clipped by 5 bases and J by 1 base; unmatched bases: 7. CDR3: CASSGASGRSQETQYF. The CDR3 nucleotides read TGTGCCAGTAGTGGTGCTAGCGGGAGAAGCCAAGAGACCCAGTACTTC. The full variable domain, its missing parts supplied by reference TRBV19 and TRBJ2-5, is DGGITQSPKYLFRKEGQNVTLSCEQNLNHDAMYWYRQDPGQGLRLIYYSQIVNDFQKGDIAEGYSVSREKKESFPLTVTSAQKNPTAFYLCASSGASGRSQETQYFGPGTRLLVL.

The CDR3 bases are TGCGCCAGCAGCCAAGTACTAGCGGGGGGCAGGGATACGCAGTATTTT. Its translation: CASSQVLAGGRDTQYF. This chain joins TRBV4-1 and TRBJ2-3, with TRBD2 matching 12 bases. Germline trimming cut 1 base from V and 6 bases from J; bases unmatched to any gene: 5. Germline CDR1 and CDR2: MGHRA and YSYEKL. The CDR3 runs to 16 residues.

V is TRBV2 and J is TRBJ2-7, with 7 bases that match TRBD2. The CDR3 has 14 amino acids. Trimming removed 7 bases from V and 0 bases from J; junction bases left unmatched: 6. Germline lookup yields CDR1 SNHLY and CDR2 FYNNEI. The DNA for the CDR3 is TGTGCCAGCAAGCGGGACCTGAGCTCCTACGAGCAGTACTTC. Translated: CASKRDLSSYEQYF.

This chain uses TRBV19 with TRBJ2-5; TRBD1 matches 7 bases. Germline V gene data show CDR1 as LNHDA and CDR2 as SQIVND (reference sequence). V trimming: 9 bases; J trimming: 2 bases; junction bases outside the gene matches: 6. This CDR3 region has 13 residues. This CDR3 is CARLQGTQETQYF. The CDR3, as DNA: TGTGCCAGACTACAGGGGACACAAGAGACCCAGTACTTC.

The rearrangement uses TRBV4-2 and TRBJ2-7, with 11 nucleotides matching TRBD2. The germline gives CDR1 LGHNA, CDR2 YNFKEQ. V gave up 0 bases and J gave up 5 bases; unmatched junction bases: 12. This CDR3 contains 18 residues. The CDR3 DNA is TGTGCCAGCAGCCAAGAGATCGGGAGACTAGCGGGAAACGACGAGCAGTACTTC. It translates to CASSQEIGRLAGNDEQYF.

V and J are TRBV9 and TRBJ1-1; D is ambiguous. Trimming took 0 bases from V and 0 from J, leaving 9 bases between them. The CDR3 sequence is 15 residues long. CDR1 SGDLS and CDR2 YYNGEE come from the germline V gene. The chain's CDR3 is CASSVDGRLNTEAFF. For the CDR3, the DNA is TGTGCCAGCAGCGTAGATGGTCGGTTGAACACTGAAGCTTTCTTT.

The chain joins TRBV12-5 to TRBJ2-1; no reliable D call. V lost 4 bases and J lost 7, with 26 bases in between. Germline V gene lookup returns CDR1 LGHNT and CDR2 FRNRAP. The CDR3 loop spans 18 amino acids. The CDR3 region is CASGSLQVLYPSRNEQFF. Here the CDR3 DNA reads TGTGCTAGTGGTTCCCTCCAGGTACTCTATCCCAGCCGGAATGAGCAGTTCTTC.

V usage is TRBV6-5 and J usage is TRBJ2-6; D is possibly TRBD1 or TRBD2 (6 bases each). This CDR3 region has 16 residues. With 0 bases removed from V and 2 bases from J, the gap between germline ends came to 8 bases. Germline CDR1 and CDR2: MNHEY and SVGAGI. The CDR3 bases are TGTGCCAGCAGTTACTCCGGGGGCGCTGGGGCCAACGTCCTGACTTTC. It is translated as CASSYSGGAGANVLTF.

V gene TRBV11-2 combines with J gene TRBJ2-5; 15 nucleotides align to TRBD2. The V gene's germline CDR1 is SGHAT and CDR2 FQNNGV. The CDR3 runs 17 residues. The J segment lost 4 bases and the V segment lost 4 bases, leaving 7 bases of the junction unmatched. The CDR3 bases are TGTGCCAGCAGCTCAGGACTAGCGGGAGGGCCCAGAGAGACCCAGTACTTC. Translated: CASSSGLAGGPRETQYF. Filled out from reference TRBV11-2 and TRBJ2-5, the complete variable domain reads EAGVAQSPRYKIIEKRQSVAFWCNPISGHATLYWYQQILGQGPKLLIQFQNNGVVDDSQLPKDRFSAERLKGVDSTLKIQPAKLEDSAVYLCASSSGLAGGPRETQYFGPGTRLLVL.

This chain connects TRBV9 to TRBJ2-1; D perhaps matches TRBD2 (5 bases). The CDR3 sequence is 15 residues long. V lost 2 bases and J lost 7, with 16 bases in between. Germline assignment: CDR1 SGDLS and CDR2 YYNGEE. This CDR3 reads CASSVFEGRVNEQFF. DNA for the CDR3: TGTGCCAGCAGCGTGTTCGAGGGTAGAGTGAATGAGCAGTTCTTC.